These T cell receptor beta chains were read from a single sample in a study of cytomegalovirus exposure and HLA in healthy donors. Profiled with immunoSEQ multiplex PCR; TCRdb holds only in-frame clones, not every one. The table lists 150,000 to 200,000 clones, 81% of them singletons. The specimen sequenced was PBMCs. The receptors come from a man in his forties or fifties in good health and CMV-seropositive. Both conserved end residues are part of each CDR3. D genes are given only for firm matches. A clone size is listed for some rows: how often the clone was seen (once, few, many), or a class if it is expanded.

CDR3nt: TGTGCCAGCAGTTACTCACAGGGAACCAACTATGGCTACACCTTC
CDR3aa: CASSYSQGTNYGYTF
len: 15
j_gene: TRBJ1-2
d_gene: -
v_gene: TRBV6-6
abundance: -

CDR3nt: TGTGCCGCAGGGACAGGGGGATCATATAACTATGGCTACACCTTC
CDR3aa: CAAGTGGSYNYGYTF
len: 15
j_gene: TRBJ1-2
d_gene: TRBD1
v_gene: TRBV6-6
abundance: -

CDR3nt: TGTGCCAGTAGGCCAGACAGGGGGCTTGGGAACACTGAAGCTTTCTTT
CDR3aa: CASRPDRGLGNTEAFF
len: 16
j_gene: TRBJ1-1
d_gene: TRBD1
v_gene: TRBV19
abundance: -

CDR3nt: TGTGCCAGCAGCCAAGATCTACGAGGGGGTGGATACGAGCAGTACTTC
CDR3aa: CASSQDLRGGGYEQYF
len: 16
j_gene: TRBJ2-7
d_gene: -
v_gene: TRBV4-2
abundance: once

CDR3nt: TGTGCCAGCAGCTTAGCGCGGGACTCCTACGAGCAGTACTTC
CDR3aa: CASSLARDSYEQYF
len: 14
j_gene: TRBJ2-7
d_gene: -
v_gene: TRBV7-9
abundance: -

CDR3nt: TGTGCCAGCAGCCCGGGGGGTGGATGGGAGCTGTTTTTT
CDR3aa: CASSPGGGWELFF
len: 13
j_gene: TRBJ2-2
d_gene: TRBD2
v_gene: TRBV7-3
abundance: -

CDR3nt: TGCGCCAGCAGCTTGGATCCGGGACAGGGCTACAATGAGCAGTTCTTC
CDR3aa: CASSLDPGQGYNEQFF
len: 16
j_gene: TRBJ2-1
d_gene: TRBD1
v_gene: TRBV5-1
abundance: -

CDR3nt: TGTGCCAGCAGCACCGGGACTAGCGTAGATACGCAGTATTTT
CDR3aa: CASSTGTSVDTQYF
len: 14
j_gene: TRBJ2-3
d_gene: TRBD2
v_gene: TRBV7-9
abundance: -

CDR3nt: TGCGCCAGCAGCGCCGGACTAGCGGGACCCTACAATGAGCAGTTCTTC
CDR3aa: CASSAGLAGPYNEQFF
len: 16
j_gene: TRBJ2-1
d_gene: TRBD2
v_gene: TRBV5-1
abundance: -

CDR3nt: TGTGCCAGCAGTTTATTTGGGAGCGGCTCCTCTGGGGCCAACGTCCTGACTTTC
CDR3aa: CASSLFGSGSSGANVLTF
len: 18
j_gene: TRBJ2-6
d_gene: -
v_gene: TRBV28
abundance: once

CDR3nt: TGTGCCAGCTCCCCCCCGGACAGAACCTACGAGCAGTACTTC
CDR3aa: CASSPPDRTYEQYF
len: 14
j_gene: TRBJ2-7
d_gene: -
v_gene: TRBV7-9
abundance: -

CDR3nt: TGTGCCAGCAGCTGGAGCGACGGACTTCCCAATCAGCCCCAGCATTTT
CDR3aa: CASSWSDGLPNQPQHF
len: 16
j_gene: TRBJ1-5
d_gene: -
v_gene: TRBV5-8
abundance: -

CDR3nt: TGTGCCATCAGTGCGGGACAGGGGAAAACTGGAAACACCATATATTTT
CDR3aa: CAISAGQGKTGNTIYF
len: 16
j_gene: TRBJ1-3
d_gene: TRBD1
v_gene: TRBV10-3
abundance: -

CDR3nt: TGTGCCAGCAGCCAGGACAGGGGATTCACAGATACGCAGTATTTT
CDR3aa: CASSQDRGFTDTQYF
len: 15
j_gene: TRBJ2-3
d_gene: TRBD1
v_gene: TRBV28
abundance: -

CDR3nt: TGTGCCAGCAGCCAAGATTTAGCGGGGGGGCCGGCCGGGGAGCTGTTTTTT
CDR3aa: CASSQDLAGGPAGELFF
len: 17
j_gene: TRBJ2-2
d_gene: TRBD2
v_gene: TRBV4-2
abundance: -

CDR3nt: TGTGCCAGCAGCTTACTAGCGGGAGGGCCCTACGAGCAGTACTTC
CDR3aa: CASSLLAGGPYEQYF
len: 15
j_gene: TRBJ2-7
d_gene: TRBD2
v_gene: TRBV6-5
abundance: -

CDR3nt: TGTGCCAGCAGCCCTCGGGACAGGGGGCTCTTCAACACTGAAGCTTTCTTT
CDR3aa: CASSPRDRGLFNTEAFF
len: 17
j_gene: TRBJ1-1
d_gene: TRBD1
v_gene: TRBV9
abundance: -

CDR3nt: TGTGCCAGAAGCACCGGACTAGCGGGAGTCCCCCCGAGGACCTACGAGCAGTACTTC
CDR3aa: CARSTGLAGVPPRTYEQYF
len: 19
j_gene: TRBJ2-7
d_gene: -
v_gene: TRBV7-5
abundance: -

CDR3nt: TGTGCCAGCAGCCACCGGGACACCTCGGACGAGCAGTACTTC
CDR3aa: CASSHRDTSDEQYF
len: 14
j_gene: TRBJ2-7
d_gene: -
v_gene: TRBV11-1
abundance: few

CDR3nt: TGTGCCAGCAGTGAGGGTAACCAACGGGGTGAGCAGTTCTTC
CDR3aa: CASSEGNQRGEQFF
len: 14
j_gene: TRBJ2-1
d_gene: -
v_gene: TRBV27
abundance: few

CDR3nt: TGTGCCAGCAGCTCCTTCCCGGGACTAGCGGGGGGCATTGCAGATACGCAGTATTTT
CDR3aa: CASSSFPGLAGGIADTQYF
len: 19
j_gene: TRBJ2-3
d_gene: TRBD2
v_gene: TRBV7-3
abundance: -

CDR3nt: TGTGCCAGCAGTGTAGCGGGGGCGACCGGGGAGCTGTTTTTT
CDR3aa: CASSVAGATGELFF
len: 14
j_gene: TRBJ2-2
d_gene: TRBD2
v_gene: TRBV6-1
abundance: -

CDR3nt: TGTGCCAGAAGTGAAGGGGGTAGGACTGAAGCTTTCTTT
CDR3aa: CARSEGGRTEAFF
len: 13
j_gene: TRBJ1-1
d_gene: -
v_gene: TRBV28
abundance: -

CDR3nt: TGTGCCAGCAGCCCAATTAAGGGACTAGTCTACGAGCAGTACTTC
CDR3aa: CASSPIKGLVYEQYF
len: 15
j_gene: TRBJ2-7
d_gene: TRBD2
v_gene: TRBV11-2
abundance: -

CDR3nt: TGTGCCAGCAGCTTAGTCGTAGGGGCGAACACTGAAGCTTTCTTT
CDR3aa: CASSLVVGANTEAFF
len: 15
j_gene: TRBJ1-1
d_gene: -
v_gene: TRBV7-8
abundance: -

CDR3nt: TGTGCCAGTCATACCGGGACAGGGGCCACCGGGGAGCTGTTTTTT
CDR3aa: CASHTGTGATGELFF
len: 15
j_gene: TRBJ2-2
d_gene: TRBD1
v_gene: TRBV6-1
abundance: -

CDR3nt: TGTGCCAGCAGTTATAGACAGGCCAGCTCCTACGAGCAGTACTTC
CDR3aa: CASSYRQASSYEQYF
len: 15
j_gene: TRBJ2-7
d_gene: -
v_gene: TRBV28
abundance: -

CDR3nt: TGTGCCAGCAGTGATTCGAGCGGGTCGGGCGAGCAGTACTTC
CDR3aa: CASSDSSGSGEQYF
len: 14
j_gene: TRBJ2-7
d_gene: -
v_gene: TRBV2
abundance: -

CDR3nt: TGTGCCAGCAGCTCCCCTCTCGGGGGGGGCTACACCTTC
CDR3aa: CASSSPLGGGYTF
len: 13
j_gene: TRBJ1-2
d_gene: -
v_gene: TRBV7-3
abundance: -

CDR3nt: TGTGCCAGCAGCCCCGGGCCAGGGGCGTACGAGCAGTACTTC
CDR3aa: CASSPGPGAYEQYF
len: 14
j_gene: TRBJ2-7
d_gene: -
v_gene: TRBV11-2
abundance: -

CDR3nt: TGTGCCAGCATGGGGAGGGGAAACACCGGGGAGCTGTTTTTT
CDR3aa: CASMGRGNTGELFF
len: 14
j_gene: TRBJ2-2
d_gene: TRBD2
v_gene: TRBV2
abundance: -

CDR3nt: TGTGCCAGCAGTGGACAGGGCAACTGGTACGAGCAGTACTTC
CDR3aa: CASSGQGNWYEQYF
len: 14
j_gene: TRBJ2-7
d_gene: TRBD1
v_gene: TRBV6-1
abundance: once

CDR3nt: TGTGCCAGCTCCAGGGGGAACACTGAAGCTTTCTTT
CDR3aa: CASSRGNTEAFF
len: 12
j_gene: TRBJ1-1
d_gene: -
v_gene: TRBV25-1
abundance: -

CDR3nt: TGTGCCAGCAGCTCCTCTAGCGGGAGCTTCTACGAGCAGTACTTC
CDR3aa: CASSSSSGSFYEQYF
len: 15
j_gene: TRBJ2-7
d_gene: TRBD2
v_gene: TRBV7-2
abundance: -

CDR3nt: TGTGCCAGCAAGGGGGGGGGAAGTCGTGAGCAGTACTTC
CDR3aa: CASKGGGSREQYF
len: 13
j_gene: TRBJ2-7
d_gene: -
v_gene: TRBV2
abundance: -

CDR3nt: TGTGCCAGCAGCCAGAATTCTAGGGGGGAGACCCAGTACTTC
CDR3aa: CASSQNSRGETQYF
len: 14
j_gene: TRBJ2-5
d_gene: -
v_gene: TRBV7-2
abundance: -

CDR3nt: TGTGCCAGCTCGCCACTTGGGATGAGCGGGCGTCAAGAGACCCAGTACTTC
CDR3aa: CASSPLGMSGRQETQYF
len: 17
j_gene: TRBJ2-5
d_gene: -
v_gene: TRBV18
abundance: -

CDR3nt: TGTGCCAGCAGTCCGGGACTCCTCCCCGGGGAGCTGTTTTTT
CDR3aa: CASSPGLLPGELFF
len: 14
j_gene: TRBJ2-2
d_gene: -
v_gene: TRBV27
abundance: -

CDR3nt: TGTGCCAGCAGTTCTAATACAGGGGGCAGGGGAAACACCATATATTTT
CDR3aa: CASSSNTGGRGNTIYF
len: 16
j_gene: TRBJ1-3
d_gene: TRBD1
v_gene: TRBV28
abundance: once

CDR3nt: TGTGCCAGCAGCTTAAGAGCTAACTATGGCTACACCTTC
CDR3aa: CASSLRANYGYTF
len: 13
j_gene: TRBJ1-2
d_gene: -
v_gene: TRBV5-6
abundance: -

CDR3nt: TGTGCCAGCAGCCGAGAACTAGCGGGAGGAGATACGCAGTATTTT
CDR3aa: CASSRELAGGDTQYF
len: 15
j_gene: TRBJ2-3
d_gene: TRBD2
v_gene: TRBV4-2
abundance: once

CDR3nt: TGCGCCAGCAGCTTGGAGGTGGGGGGCCAAGAGACCCAGTACTTC
CDR3aa: CASSLEVGGQETQYF
len: 15
j_gene: TRBJ2-5
d_gene: -
v_gene: TRBV5-1
abundance: -

CDR3nt: TGTGCCAGCAGCCCAGGACGGGGATATGGCTACACCTTC
CDR3aa: CASSPGRGYGYTF
len: 13
j_gene: TRBJ1-2
d_gene: -
v_gene: TRBV7-3
abundance: -

CDR3nt: TGTGCCAGCAGCTTACAGGGTAGCACAGATACGCAGTATTTT
CDR3aa: CASSLQGSTDTQYF
len: 14
j_gene: TRBJ2-3
d_gene: -
v_gene: TRBV7-2
abundance: -

CDR3nt: TGTGCCAGCAGACCCGGGTCATCTATGGGGCAGTTCTTC
CDR3aa: CASRPGSSMGQFF
len: 13
j_gene: TRBJ2-1
d_gene: -
v_gene: TRBV6-5
abundance: once

CDR3nt: TGTGCCAGCCCTGCATCCCCCCGCAGGGGGAGTCCTGGGGCCAACGTCCTGACTTTC
CDR3aa: CASPASPRRGSPGANVLTF
len: 19
j_gene: TRBJ2-6
d_gene: TRBD1
v_gene: TRBV28
abundance: -

CDR3nt: TGTGCCAGCAGCCCCGGGACTAGCGGGTGGGATACGCAGTATTTT
CDR3aa: CASSPGTSGWDTQYF
len: 15
j_gene: TRBJ2-3
d_gene: TRBD2
v_gene: TRBV7-9
abundance: once

CDR3nt: TGCGCCAGCAGTGAGTCAGTTACTAGCGGTCAGGTCAAGCAGTACTTC
CDR3aa: CASSESVTSGQVKQYF
len: 16
j_gene: TRBJ2-7
d_gene: TRBD2
v_gene: TRBV10-1
abundance: -

CDR3nt: TGCGCCAGCAGCTTGAGACAGGGAGAAAACGAGCAGTACTTC
CDR3aa: CASSLRQGENEQYF
len: 14
j_gene: TRBJ2-7
d_gene: TRBD1
v_gene: TRBV5-1
abundance: -

CDR3nt: TGTGCCACCAGACTAGCGGGGGCCTACAATGAGCAGTTCTTC
CDR3aa: CATRLAGAYNEQFF
len: 14
j_gene: TRBJ2-1
d_gene: TRBD2
v_gene: TRBV15
abundance: few

CDR3nt: TGTGCCATCAGTGATGGGCAGGGGCGGTACGAGCAGTACTTC
CDR3aa: CAISDGQGRYEQYF
len: 14
j_gene: TRBJ2-7
d_gene: -
v_gene: TRBV10-3
abundance: few